This T cell receptor (beta chain) emerged from a study of blood T cell repertoires in COVID-19. The wider study: Spain, Italy and the United States supplied samples that represented acute and convalescent COVID-19. PBMCs, B-cell-depleted T cells, or T cells provided the cDNA or gDNA that made up the material.

Per the authors' pipeline: Reference gene primer amplification gave nucleated cell count estimates. TCRdb's copy holds only in-frame clones and misses some; the assay was immunoSEQ multiplex PCR. V, J and clone size reflect that table, while D and trimming were determined from the DNA. The table records hundreds of thousands of clones, around 84% of them present only once. The sample taken for sequencing was peripheral blood. The sequence came from a human donor in a cohort sampled during active COVID-19.

The CDR3 reads CASSEYGGGGEKLFF. CDR3 DNA: TGTGCCAGCAGTGAATATGGAGGGGGCGGTGAAAAACTGTTTTTT. The chain couples TRBV25-1 to TRBJ1-4; 7 bases are a match to TRBD1. CDR1 and CDR2 from the germline V gene are MGHDK and SYGVNS. Losses at the gene ends were 0 bases for V and 7 bases for J; bases not matched to a gene: 5. The CDR3 spans 15 residues.